The rows below give T cell receptor beta chains drawn from one sample of a study of T cells in Graves' hyperthyroidism and ophthalmopathy. TCRdb recomputed calls from the multiplex PCR reads with MiXCR, one row per CDR3 protein. The table lists 550,000 to 850,000 distinct CDR3 sequences, 15% to 20% of them singletons, with over 15% in the top ten. Sequencing was carried out using blood. These receptors came from a woman in her forties or fifties with Graves' hyperthyroidism that later progressed to Graves' ophthalmopathy. The CDR3 runs from the conserved cysteine through the conserved F or W. The D gene is left open where the match is weak. The size field is filled for only some rows; it gives once, few, many or a size class.

cdr3_nt cdr3_aa v_call clone_size cdr3_length j_call d_call
TGTGCCACCAAGACAGGGAGGAACACCGGGGAGCTGTTTTTT CATKTGRNTGELFF TRBV6-1 few 14 TRBJ2-2 TRBD1
TGTGCCAGCAGCTTAATTTTGGGGCGCGCGCGGGGCTACACCTTC CASSLILGRARGYTF TRBV7-2 many 15 TRBJ1-2 -
TGTGCCAGCAGTGAGAGGCCCACCAATGAGCAGTTCTTC CASSERPTNEQFF TRBV25-1 many 13 TRBJ2-1 -
TGTGCCAGCAGCTTAGTAGTTACCAAGGATACGCAGTATTTT CASSLVVTKDTQYF TRBV7-2 - 14 TRBJ2-3 -
TGTGCCAGCTCACTACGGACAACGGATGAAAAACTGTTTTTT CASSLRTTDEKLFF TRBV18 many 14 TRBJ1-4 -
TGCAGTGCTAGTCGGCGGGCCTGGGATGAGCAGTTCTTC CSASRRAWDEQFF TRBV20-1 many 13 TRBJ2-1 -
TGTGCCAGCAGCTACGGAACAGGGAGAGGCAATCAGCCCCAGCATTTT CASSYGTGRGNQPQHF TRBV13 few 16 TRBJ1-5 -
TGCGCCAGCAGCCCCGAGGGAGGGGTAAGGGCCAACGTCCTGACTTTC CASSPEGGVRANVLTF TRBV5-1 - 16 TRBJ2-6 TRBD2
TGTGCCAGTAGTAGAAACAGGGGACGGGATCTGGGCTACACCTTC CASSRNRGRDLGYTF TRBV19 - 15 TRBJ1-2 TRBD1
TGTGCCAGCAGGGCCTTCCGGAGGGATCAGCCCCAGCATTTT CASRAFRRDQPQHF TRBV6-2/TRBV6-3 - 14 TRBJ1-5 -